This T cell receptor beta chain was sequenced during a study of blood T cells in healthy people across ages. General study points: Among long-lived donors, naive CD4+ cells were more numerous and diversity higher than in aged donors.

A second about 7 to 12 cycle PCR used barcoded and J-beta primers. Each TCR beta cDNA got a 12-nucleotide random molecular identifier. TCRdb passed the 5' RACE reads through MiXCR, listing each CDR3 protein once. The data contain 650,000 to 700,000 distinct CDR3 sequences, 32% of them singletons. In its sample, this clonotype was seen many times. Its target is not known. The germline gives CDR1 LGHDT, CDR2 YNNKEL (reference sequence). The V end lost 0 bases, the J end lost 5 bases, and 13 bases lay between the germline ends. CDR3 length equals 15 residues. Caucasian individuals from Russia who were healthy and aged about 6 to 90 acted as donors.

Source material: blood. The sequence came from a woman over 75 in good health. The rearrangement joins TRBV3-1 to TRBJ2-5; maybe TRBD2 (6 bases). The CDR3 sequence is CASSQELLGGETQYF. DNA of the CDR3: TGTGCCAGCAGCCAAGAGCTCCTAGGAGGGGAGACCCAGTACTTC.